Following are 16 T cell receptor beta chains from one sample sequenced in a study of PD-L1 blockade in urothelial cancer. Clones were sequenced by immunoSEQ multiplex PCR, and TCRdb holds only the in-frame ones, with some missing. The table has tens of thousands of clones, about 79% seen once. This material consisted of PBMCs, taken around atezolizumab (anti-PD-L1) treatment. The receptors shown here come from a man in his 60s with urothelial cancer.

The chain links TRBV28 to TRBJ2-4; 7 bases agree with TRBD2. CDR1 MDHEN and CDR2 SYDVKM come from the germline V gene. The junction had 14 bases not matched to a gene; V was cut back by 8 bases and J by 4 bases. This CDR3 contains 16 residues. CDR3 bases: TGTGCCAGCGGTGAGGGAGGGAACACTAGAAAAAACATTCAGTACTTC. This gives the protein CASGEGGNTRKNIQYF.

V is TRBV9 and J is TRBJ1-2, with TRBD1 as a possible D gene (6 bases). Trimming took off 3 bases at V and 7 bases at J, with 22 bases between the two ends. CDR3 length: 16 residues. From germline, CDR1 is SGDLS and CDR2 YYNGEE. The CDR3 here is CASSAQPIQGFSGYTF. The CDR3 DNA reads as TGTGCCAGCAGCGCCCAACCGATACAGGGATTCTCTGGCTACACCTTC.

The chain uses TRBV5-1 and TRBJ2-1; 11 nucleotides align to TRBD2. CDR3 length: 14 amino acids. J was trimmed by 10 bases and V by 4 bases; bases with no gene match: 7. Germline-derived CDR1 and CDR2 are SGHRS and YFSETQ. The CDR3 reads CASSRETSGVEQFF. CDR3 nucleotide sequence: TGCGCCAGCAGCCGCGAGACTAGCGGGGTGGAGCAGTTCTTC.

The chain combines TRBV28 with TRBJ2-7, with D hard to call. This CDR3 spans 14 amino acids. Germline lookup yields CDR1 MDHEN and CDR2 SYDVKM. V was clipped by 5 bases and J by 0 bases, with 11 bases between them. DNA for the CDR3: TGTGCCAGCAGTCCCGGGTTCAGCTCCTACGAGCAGTACTTC. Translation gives CASSPGFSSYEQYF.

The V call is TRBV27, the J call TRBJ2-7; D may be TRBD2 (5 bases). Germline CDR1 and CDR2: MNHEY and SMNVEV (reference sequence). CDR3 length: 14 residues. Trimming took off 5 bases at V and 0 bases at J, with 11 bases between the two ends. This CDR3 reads CASSLWTGSYEQYF. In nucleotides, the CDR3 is TGTGCCAGCAGTCTCTGGACTGGCTCCTACGAGCAGTACTTC.

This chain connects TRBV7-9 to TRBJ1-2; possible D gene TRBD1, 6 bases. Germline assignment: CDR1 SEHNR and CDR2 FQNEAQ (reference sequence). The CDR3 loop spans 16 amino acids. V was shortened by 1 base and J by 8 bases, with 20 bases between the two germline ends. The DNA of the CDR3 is TGTGCCAGCAGCTTAGATGGTGGCAAGGCAAGGGGGGGCTACACCTTC. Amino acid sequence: CASSLDGGKARGGYTF.

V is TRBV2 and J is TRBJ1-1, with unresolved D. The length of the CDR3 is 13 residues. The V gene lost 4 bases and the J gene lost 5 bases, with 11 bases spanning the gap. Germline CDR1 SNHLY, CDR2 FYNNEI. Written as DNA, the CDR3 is TGTGCCAGCAGTGCGTCGGGAGATACTGAAGCTTTCTTT. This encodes CASSASGDTEAFF.

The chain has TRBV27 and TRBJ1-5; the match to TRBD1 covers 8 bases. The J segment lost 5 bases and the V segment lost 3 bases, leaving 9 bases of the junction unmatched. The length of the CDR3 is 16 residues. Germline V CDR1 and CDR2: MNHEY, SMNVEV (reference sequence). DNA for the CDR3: TGTGCCAGCAGTTTCTCCCGGACAGGGCGAGATCAGCCCCAGCATTTT. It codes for CASSFSRTGRDQPQHF.

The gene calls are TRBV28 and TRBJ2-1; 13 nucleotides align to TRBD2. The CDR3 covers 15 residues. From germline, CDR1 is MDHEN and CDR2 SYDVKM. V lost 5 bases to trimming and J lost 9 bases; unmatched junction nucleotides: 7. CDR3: CASSPGLAGRVEQFF. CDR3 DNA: TGTGCCAGCAGTCCGGGACTAGCGGGAAGGGTTGAGCAGTTCTTC.

The CDR3 DNA reads as TGCGCCAGCAGCTTGGATGCGGGGAGGGGTACAGATACGCAGTATTTT. It codes for CASSLDAGRGTDTQYF. The chain recombines TRBV5-1 with TRBJ2-3; 7 nucleotides line up with TRBD2. V was pared by 0 bases and J by 3 bases, with 7 bases of the junction left unmatched. Germline V gene sequence: CDR1 SGHRS, CDR2 YFSETQ. CDR3 size: 16 residues.

The CDR3 reads CASSYVNTEAFF. In nucleotides, the CDR3 is TGCGCCAGCAGCTATGTGAACACTGAAGCTTTCTTT. This sequence joins TRBV10-2 and TRBJ1-1, with D unclear. Deletions cut 6 bases from V and 0 bases from J, with 5 bases between. Germline V lookup: CDR1 WSHSY, CDR2 SAAADI. The CDR3 runs 12 residues.

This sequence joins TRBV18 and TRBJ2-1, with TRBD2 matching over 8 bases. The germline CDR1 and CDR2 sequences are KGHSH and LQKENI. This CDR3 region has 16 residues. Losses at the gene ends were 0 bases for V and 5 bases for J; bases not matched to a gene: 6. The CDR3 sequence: CASSPPSGGLDNEQFF. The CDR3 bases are TGTGCCAGCTCACCACCGTCGGGGGGGCTAGACAATGAGCAGTTCTTC.

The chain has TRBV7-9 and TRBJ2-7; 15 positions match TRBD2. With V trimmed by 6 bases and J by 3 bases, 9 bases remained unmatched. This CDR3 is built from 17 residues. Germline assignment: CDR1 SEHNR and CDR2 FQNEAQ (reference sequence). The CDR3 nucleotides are TGTGCCAGCAGACCTGAAACGGGACTAGCGGGAGGCTACGAGCAGTACTTC. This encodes CASRPETGLAGGYEQYF.

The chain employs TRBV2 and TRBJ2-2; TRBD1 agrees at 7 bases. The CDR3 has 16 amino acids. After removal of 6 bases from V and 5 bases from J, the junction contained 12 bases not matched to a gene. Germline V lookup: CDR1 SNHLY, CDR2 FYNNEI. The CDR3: CASSKGSGQTTGELFF. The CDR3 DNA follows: TGTGCCAGCAGCAAGGGATCGGGACAGACAACCGGGGAGCTGTTTTTT.

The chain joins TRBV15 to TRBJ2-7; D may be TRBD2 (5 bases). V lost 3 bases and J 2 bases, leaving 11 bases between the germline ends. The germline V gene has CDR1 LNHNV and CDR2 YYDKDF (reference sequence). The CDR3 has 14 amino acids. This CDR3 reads CATSSTRDTYEQYF. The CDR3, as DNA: TGTGCCACCAGCAGTACCCGGGATACCTACGAGCAGTACTTC.

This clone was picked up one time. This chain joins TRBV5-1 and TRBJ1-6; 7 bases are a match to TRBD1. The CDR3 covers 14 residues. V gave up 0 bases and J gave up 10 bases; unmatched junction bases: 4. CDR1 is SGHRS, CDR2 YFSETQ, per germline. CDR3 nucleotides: TGCGCCAGCAGCTTGGACAGGGACAGATCACCCCTCCACTTT. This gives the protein CASSLDRDRSPLHF.